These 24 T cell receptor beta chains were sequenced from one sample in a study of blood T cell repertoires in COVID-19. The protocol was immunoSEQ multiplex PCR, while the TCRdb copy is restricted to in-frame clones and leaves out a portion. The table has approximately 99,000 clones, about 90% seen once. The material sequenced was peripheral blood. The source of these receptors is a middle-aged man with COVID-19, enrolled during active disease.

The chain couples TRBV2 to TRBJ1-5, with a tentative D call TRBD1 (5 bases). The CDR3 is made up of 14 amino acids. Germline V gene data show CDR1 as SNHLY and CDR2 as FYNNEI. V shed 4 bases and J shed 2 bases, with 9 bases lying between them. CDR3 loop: CASSAQDGNQPQHF. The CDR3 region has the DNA TGTGCCAGCAGTGCACAGGATGGCAATCAGCCCCAGCATTTT.

This CDR3 reads CASSLASGTGRLYGYTF. The CDR3 bases are TGTGCCAGCAGCTTGGCGTCCGGGACAGGAAGACTCTATGGCTACACCTTC. V gene TRBV5-5 combines with J gene TRBJ1-2; TRBD1 aligns across 8 bases. CDR1 SGHKS and CDR2 YYEKEE come from the germline V gene (reference sequence). The junction had 11 bases not matched to a gene; V was cut back by 0 bases and J by 4 bases. CDR3 size: 17 residues.

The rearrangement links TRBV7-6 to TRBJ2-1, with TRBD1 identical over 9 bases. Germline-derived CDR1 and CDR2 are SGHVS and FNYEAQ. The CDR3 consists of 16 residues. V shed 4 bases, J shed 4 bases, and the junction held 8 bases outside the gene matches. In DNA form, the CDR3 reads TGTGCCAGCAGCTCACACCGGGACAGGGTTTACAATGAGCAGTTCTTC. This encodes CASSSHRDRVYNEQFF.

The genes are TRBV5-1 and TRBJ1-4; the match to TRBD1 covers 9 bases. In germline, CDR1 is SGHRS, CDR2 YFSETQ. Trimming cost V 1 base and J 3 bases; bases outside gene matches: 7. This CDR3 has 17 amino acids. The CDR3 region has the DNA TGCGCCAGCAGCTTGTCAACAGGGGGCCTTGCTAATGAAAAACTGTTTTTT. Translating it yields CASSLSTGGLANEKLFF.

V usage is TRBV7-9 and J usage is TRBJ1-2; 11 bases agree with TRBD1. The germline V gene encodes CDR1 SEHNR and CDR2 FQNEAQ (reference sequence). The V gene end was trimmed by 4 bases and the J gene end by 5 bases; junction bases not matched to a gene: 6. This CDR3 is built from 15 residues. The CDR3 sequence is CASSSDRGLWYGYTF. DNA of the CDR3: TGTGCCAGCAGCTCGGACAGGGGGCTGTGGTATGGCTACACCTTC.

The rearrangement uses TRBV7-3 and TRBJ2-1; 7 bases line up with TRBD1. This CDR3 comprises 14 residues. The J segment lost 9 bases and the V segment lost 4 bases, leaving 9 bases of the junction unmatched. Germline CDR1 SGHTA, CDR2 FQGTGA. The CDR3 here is CASSSTGSTREQFF. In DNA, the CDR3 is TGTGCCAGCAGCTCGACAGGGTCAACGCGTGAGCAGTTCTTC.

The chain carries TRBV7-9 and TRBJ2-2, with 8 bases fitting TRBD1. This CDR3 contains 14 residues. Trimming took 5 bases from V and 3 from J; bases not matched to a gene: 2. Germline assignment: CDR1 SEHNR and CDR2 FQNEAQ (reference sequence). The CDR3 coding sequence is TGTGCCAGCAGCCCACAGGGGGACACCGGGGAGCTGTTTTTT. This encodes CASSPQGDTGELFF.

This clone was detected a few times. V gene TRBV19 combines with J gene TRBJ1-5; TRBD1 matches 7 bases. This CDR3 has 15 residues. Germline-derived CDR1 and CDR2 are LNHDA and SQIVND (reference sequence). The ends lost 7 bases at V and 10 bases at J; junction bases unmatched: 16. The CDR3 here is CASTLTGKGVEPQHF. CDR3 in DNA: TGTGCCAGTACCTTGACAGGGAAGGGAGTAGAACCCCAGCATTTT.

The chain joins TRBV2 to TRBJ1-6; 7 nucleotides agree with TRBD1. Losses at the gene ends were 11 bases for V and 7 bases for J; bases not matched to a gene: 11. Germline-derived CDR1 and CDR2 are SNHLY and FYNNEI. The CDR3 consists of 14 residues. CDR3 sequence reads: CAGGTGTENSPLHF. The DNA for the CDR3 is TGTGCCGGGGGTACCGGGACAGAGAATTCACCCCTCCACTTT.

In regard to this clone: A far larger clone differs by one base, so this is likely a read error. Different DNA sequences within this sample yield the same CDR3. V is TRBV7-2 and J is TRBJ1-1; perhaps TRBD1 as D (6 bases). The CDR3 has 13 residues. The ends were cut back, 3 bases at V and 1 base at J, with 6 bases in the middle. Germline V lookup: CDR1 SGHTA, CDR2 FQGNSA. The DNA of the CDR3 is TGTGCCAGCAGCTTGGGACAGAACACTGAAGCTTTCTTT. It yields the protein CASSLGQNTEAFF.

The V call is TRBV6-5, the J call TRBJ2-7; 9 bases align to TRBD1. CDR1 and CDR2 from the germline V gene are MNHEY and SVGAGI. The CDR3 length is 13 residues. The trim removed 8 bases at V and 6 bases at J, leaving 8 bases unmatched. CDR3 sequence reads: CASLQGALFEQYF. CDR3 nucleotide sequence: TGTGCCAGCCTACAGGGGGCTCTTTTCGAGCAGTACTTC.

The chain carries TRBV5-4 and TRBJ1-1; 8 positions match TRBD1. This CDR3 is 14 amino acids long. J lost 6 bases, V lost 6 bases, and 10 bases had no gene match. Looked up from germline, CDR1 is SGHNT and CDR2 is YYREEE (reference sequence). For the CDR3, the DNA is TGTGCCAGCACCCCGGGACAGGCCTACGCTGAAGCTTTCTTT. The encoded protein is CASTPGQAYAEAFF.

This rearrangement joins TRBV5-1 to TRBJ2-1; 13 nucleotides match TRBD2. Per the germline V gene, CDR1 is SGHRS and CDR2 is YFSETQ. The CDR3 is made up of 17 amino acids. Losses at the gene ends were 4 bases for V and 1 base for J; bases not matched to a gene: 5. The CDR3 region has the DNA TGCGCCAGCAGCCGAACTAGCGGGGGGGCTTCCTACAATGAGCAGTTCTTC. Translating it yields CASSRTSGGASYNEQFF.

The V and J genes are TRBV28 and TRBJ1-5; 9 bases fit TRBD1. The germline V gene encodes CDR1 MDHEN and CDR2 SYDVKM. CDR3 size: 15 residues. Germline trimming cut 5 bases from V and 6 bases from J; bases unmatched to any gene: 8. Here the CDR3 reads CASSIDRGVGQPQHF. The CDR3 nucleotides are TGTGCCAGCAGTATAGACAGGGGGGTAGGTCAGCCCCAGCATTTT.

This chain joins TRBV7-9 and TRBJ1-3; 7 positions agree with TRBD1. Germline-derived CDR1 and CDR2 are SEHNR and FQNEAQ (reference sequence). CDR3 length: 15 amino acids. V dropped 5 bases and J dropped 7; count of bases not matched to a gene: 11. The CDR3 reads CASSPGLTGFNTIYF. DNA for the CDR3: TGTGCCAGCAGCCCCGGTCTGACAGGGTTTAACACCATATATTTT.

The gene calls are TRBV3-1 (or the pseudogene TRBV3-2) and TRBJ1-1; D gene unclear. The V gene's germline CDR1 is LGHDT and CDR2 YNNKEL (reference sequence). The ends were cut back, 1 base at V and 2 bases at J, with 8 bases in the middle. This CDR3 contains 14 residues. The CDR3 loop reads CASSQVISNTEAFF. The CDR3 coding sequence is TGTGCCAGCAGCCAAGTTATTTCTAACACTGAAGCTTTCTTT.

CDR3 sequence reads: CASSLTGGLNTEAFF. Written as DNA, the CDR3 is TGTGCCAGCAGTCTTACAGGGGGATTGAACACTGAAGCTTTCTTT. The chain links TRBV27 to TRBJ1-1; 8 nucleotides agree with TRBD1. Per germline, CDR1 MNHEY and CDR2 SMNVEV (reference sequence). After removal of 5 bases from V and 0 bases from J, the junction contained 5 bases not matched to a gene. The CDR3 consists of 15 residues.

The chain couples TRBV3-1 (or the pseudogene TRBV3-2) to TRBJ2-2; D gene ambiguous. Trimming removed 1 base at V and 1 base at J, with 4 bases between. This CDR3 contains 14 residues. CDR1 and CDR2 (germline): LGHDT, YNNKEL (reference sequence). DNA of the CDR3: TGTGCCAGCAGCCAAGCCAGGAACACCGGGGAGCTGTTTTTT. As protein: CASSQARNTGELFF.

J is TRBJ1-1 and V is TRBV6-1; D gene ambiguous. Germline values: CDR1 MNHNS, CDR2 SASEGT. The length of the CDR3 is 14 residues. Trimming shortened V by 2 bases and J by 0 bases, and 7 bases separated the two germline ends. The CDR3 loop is CASSEKQMNTEAFF. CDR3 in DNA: TGTGCCAGCAGTGAAAAACAGATGAACACTGAAGCTTTCTTT.

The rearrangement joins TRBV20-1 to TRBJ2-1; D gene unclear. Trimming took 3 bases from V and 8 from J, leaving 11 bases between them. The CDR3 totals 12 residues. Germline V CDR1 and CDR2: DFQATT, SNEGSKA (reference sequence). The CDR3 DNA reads TGCAGTGCTAGTGGTAATCAGGATGAGCAGTTCTTC. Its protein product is CSASGNQDEQFF.

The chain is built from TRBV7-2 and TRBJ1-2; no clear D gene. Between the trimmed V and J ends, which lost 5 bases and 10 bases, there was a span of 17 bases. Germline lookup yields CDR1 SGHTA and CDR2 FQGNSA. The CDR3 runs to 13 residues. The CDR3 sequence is CASSPNRRADYTF. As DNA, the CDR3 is TGTGCCAGCAGCCCTAATAGGAGGGCGGACTACACCTTC.

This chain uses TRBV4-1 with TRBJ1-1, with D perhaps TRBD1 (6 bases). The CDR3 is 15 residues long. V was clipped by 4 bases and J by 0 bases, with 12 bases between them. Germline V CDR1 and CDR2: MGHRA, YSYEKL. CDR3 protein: CASSPSPGVNTEAFF. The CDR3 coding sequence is TGCGCCAGCAGCCCATCACCAGGGGTGAACACTGAAGCTTTCTTT.

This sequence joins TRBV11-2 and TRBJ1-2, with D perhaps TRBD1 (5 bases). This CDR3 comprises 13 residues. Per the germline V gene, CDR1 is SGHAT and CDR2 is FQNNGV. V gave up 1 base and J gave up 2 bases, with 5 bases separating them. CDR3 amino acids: CASSLGQNYGYTF. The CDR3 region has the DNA TGTGCCAGCAGCTTAGGACAGAACTATGGCTACACCTTC.

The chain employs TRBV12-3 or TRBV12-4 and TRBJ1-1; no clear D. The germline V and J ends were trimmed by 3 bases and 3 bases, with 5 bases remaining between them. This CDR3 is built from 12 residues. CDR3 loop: CASSFYDTEAFF. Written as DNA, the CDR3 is TGTGCCAGCAGTTTTTATGACACTGAAGCTTTCTTT.